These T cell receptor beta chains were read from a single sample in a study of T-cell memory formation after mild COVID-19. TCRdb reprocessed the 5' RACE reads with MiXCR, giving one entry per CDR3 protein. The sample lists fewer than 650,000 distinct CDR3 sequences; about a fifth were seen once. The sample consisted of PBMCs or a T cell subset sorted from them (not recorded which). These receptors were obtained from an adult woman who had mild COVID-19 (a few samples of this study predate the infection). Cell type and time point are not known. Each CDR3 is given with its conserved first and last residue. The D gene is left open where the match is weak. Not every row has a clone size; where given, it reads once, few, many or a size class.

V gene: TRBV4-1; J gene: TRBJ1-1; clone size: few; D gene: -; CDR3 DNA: TGCGCCAGCAGGCGTGTCGGGGGAGGTTTCACTGAAGCTTTCTTT; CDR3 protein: CASRRVGGGFTEAFF
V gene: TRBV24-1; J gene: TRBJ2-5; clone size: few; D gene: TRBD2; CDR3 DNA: TGTGCCACCAGTGATCCGGGACTAGCGGGGGACGGGTACCAAGAGACCCAGTACTTC; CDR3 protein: CATSDPGLAGDGYQETQYF
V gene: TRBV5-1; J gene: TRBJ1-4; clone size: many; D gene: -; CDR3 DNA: TGCGCCAGCAGCTTGGTACGCAATGAAAAACTGTTTTTT; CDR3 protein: CASSLVRNEKLFF
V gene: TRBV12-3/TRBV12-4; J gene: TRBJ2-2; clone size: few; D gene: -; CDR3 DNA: TGTGCCAGCAGTTCCACTAGAGCGGTCACCGGGGAGCTGTTTTTT; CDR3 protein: CASSSTRAVTGELFF
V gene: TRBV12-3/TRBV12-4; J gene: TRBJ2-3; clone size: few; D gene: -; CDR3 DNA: TGTGCCAGCAGTTTAAGCCCACTAGCTCCGGATACGCAGTATTTT; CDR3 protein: CASSLSPLAPDTQYF
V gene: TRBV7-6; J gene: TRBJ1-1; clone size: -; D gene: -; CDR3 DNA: TGTGCCAGCACTTTCCCCGCCTTGGTTATGAACACTGAAGCTTTCTTT; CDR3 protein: CASTFPALVMNTEAFF
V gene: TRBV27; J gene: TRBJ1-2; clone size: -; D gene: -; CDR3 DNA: TGTGCCAGTAGCTTCCGACGAGGCAGGGACTACACCTTC; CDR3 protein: CASSFRRGRDYTF
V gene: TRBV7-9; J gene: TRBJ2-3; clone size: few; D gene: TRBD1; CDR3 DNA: TGTGCCAGCAGCCGGCGACAGGGGAGTATCCCAGATACGCAGTATTTT; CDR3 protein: CASSRRQGSIPDTQYF
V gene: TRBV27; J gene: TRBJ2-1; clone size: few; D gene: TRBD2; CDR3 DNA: TGTGCCAGCAGTGTCTCTAGCGGGAGCTTAAATGAGCAGTTCTTC; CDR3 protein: CASSVSSGSLNEQFF
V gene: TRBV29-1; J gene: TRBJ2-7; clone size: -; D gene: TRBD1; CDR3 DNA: TGCAGCGCGTCGGGACAGGGGGCCTACGAGCAGTACTTC; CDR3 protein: CSASGQGAYEQYF
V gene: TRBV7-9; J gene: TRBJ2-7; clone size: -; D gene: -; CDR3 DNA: TGTGCCAGCAGCTGGGGGTCCCGGGAGCAGTACTTC; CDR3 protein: CASSWGSREQYF
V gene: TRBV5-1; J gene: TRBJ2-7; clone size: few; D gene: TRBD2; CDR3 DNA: TGCGCCAGCAGCTTGTCTCCTAGCGGGACCTACGAGCAGTACTTC; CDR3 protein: CASSLSPSGTYEQYF
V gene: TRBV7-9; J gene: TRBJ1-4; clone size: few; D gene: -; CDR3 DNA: TGTGCCAGCAGCTTAGCGGTCGGAAAACTGTTTTTT; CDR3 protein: CASSLAVGKLFF
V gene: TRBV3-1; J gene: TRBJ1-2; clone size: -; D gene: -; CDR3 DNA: TGTGCCAGCAGCCAAGATCGTACAACAGGACTCTATGGCTACACCTTC; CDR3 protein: CASSQDRTTGLYGYTF
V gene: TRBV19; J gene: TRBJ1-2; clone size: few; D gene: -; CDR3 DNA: TGTGCCAGTAGTATACCTCGGCTTAACTATGGCTACACCTTC; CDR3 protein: CASSIPRLNYGYTF
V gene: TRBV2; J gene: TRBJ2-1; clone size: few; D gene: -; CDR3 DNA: TGTGCCAGCGGACTCAATTACAATGAGCAGTTCTTC; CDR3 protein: CASGLNYNEQFF